This T cell receptor beta chain was observed in a study of blood T cells in healthy people across ages. A second PCR of about 7 to 12 cycles used a sample-barcoded 5' primer and a J-beta primer mix. Each TCR beta cDNA got a 12-nucleotide random molecular identifier. TCRdb analysed the 5' RACE reads with MiXCR anew, one entry per CDR3 protein. The top ten clones hold approximately 0.79% of a sample with around 990,000 distinct CDR3 sequences, approximately 25% of them seen once. Deletions cut 6 bases from V and 6 bases from J, with 15 bases between. The CDR3 runs 13 residues. CDR1 MNHEY and CDR2 SVGAGI come from the germline V gene. These data were likewise used in another study, on T cells of mothers and their children.

The chain recombines TRBV6-5 with TRBJ2-7; D is unclear. The clonotype was recovered from a girl aged 2 to 9 in good health. The sample was blood. The CDR3 DNA follows: TGTGCCAGCAGCCGGACGCTCGGAGCCGAGCAGTACTTC. Translating gives CASSRTLGAEQYF.